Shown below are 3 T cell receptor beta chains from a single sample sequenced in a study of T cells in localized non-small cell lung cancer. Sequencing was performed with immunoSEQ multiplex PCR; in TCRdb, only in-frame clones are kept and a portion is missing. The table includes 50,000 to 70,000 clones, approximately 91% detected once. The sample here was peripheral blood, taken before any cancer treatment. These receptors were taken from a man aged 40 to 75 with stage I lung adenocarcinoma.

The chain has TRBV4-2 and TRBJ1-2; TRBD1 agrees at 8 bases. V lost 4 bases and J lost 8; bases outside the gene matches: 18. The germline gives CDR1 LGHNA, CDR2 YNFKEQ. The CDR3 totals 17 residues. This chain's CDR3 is CASSPEVSSQGARGYTF. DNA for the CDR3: TGTGCCAGCAGCCCCGAAGTCTCTAGCCAGGGGGCTCGGGGCTACACCTTC.

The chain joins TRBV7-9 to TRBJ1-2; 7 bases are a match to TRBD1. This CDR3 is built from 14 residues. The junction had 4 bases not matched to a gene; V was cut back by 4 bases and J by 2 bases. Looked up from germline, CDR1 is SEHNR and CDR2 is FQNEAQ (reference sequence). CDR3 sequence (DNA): TGTGCCAGCAGCTCTAGACAGGGCAACTATGGCTACACCTTC. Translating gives CASSSRQGNYGYTF.

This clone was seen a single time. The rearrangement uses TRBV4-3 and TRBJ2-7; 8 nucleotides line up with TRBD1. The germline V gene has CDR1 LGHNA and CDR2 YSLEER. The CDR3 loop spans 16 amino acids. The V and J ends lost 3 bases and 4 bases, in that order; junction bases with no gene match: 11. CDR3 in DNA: TGCGCCAGCAGCCAGGGCGACAGGGGAGCAGGGTACGAGCAGTACTTC. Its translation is CASSQGDRGAGYEQYF.